Following are 26 T cell receptor beta chains from one sample sequenced in a study of response to subunit inactivated influenza vaccine. TCRdb ran MiXCR on the RT-PCR reads and lists one entry per CDR3 protein. This table holds around 580,000 distinct CDR3 sequences, 14% found once. Here the sequenced sample was PBMCs from blood, taken less than 13 days after vaccination. The receptors were sampled from a middle-aged man who received an inactivated influenza vaccine.

This clonotype was picked up a small number of times. This sequence joins TRBV7-9 and TRBJ2-1; D is uncertain. CDR3 size: 13 residues. Trimming shortened V by 2 bases and J by 4 bases, and 6 bases separated the two germline ends. Germline CDR1 is SEHNR and CDR2 is FQNEAQ (reference sequence). The CDR3 DNA reads as TGTGCCAGCAGCTTAAGCGAGTACAATGAGCAGTTCTTC. Amino acid sequence: CASSLSEYNEQFF.

Many counts were recorded for this clonotype. This rearrangement joins TRBV28 to TRBJ1-2; D is unresolved. Germline-derived CDR1 and CDR2 are MDHEN and SYDVKM. There are 12 residues in the CDR3. V lost 4 bases to trimming and J lost 8 bases, with 11 bases between them. This CDR3 is CASSSPPAGYTF. DNA for the CDR3: TGTGCCAGCAGTTCCCCCCCGGCGGGCTACACCTTC.

The chain combines TRBV7-2 with TRBJ2-5, with TRBD2 matching 9 bases. The germline V gene has CDR1 SGHTA and CDR2 FQGNSA. V dropped 1 base and J dropped 4; count of bases not matched to a gene: 4. The CDR3 spans 15 residues. The CDR3: CASSLELAGLETQYF. For the CDR3, the DNA is TGTGCCAGCAGCTTAGAACTAGCGGGCCTAGAGACCCAGTACTTC.

This chain joins TRBV20-1 and TRBJ2-1; D may correspond to TRBD1 or TRBD2 (6 bases each). Germline V gene lookup returns CDR1 DFQATT and CDR2 SNEGSKA (reference sequence). This CDR3 is 14 amino acids long. Trimming took 5 bases from V and 0 from J, leaving 11 bases between them. This CDR3 reads CSAGRGPSYNEQFF. The CDR3 nucleotides are TGCAGTGCTGGCCGGGGGCCCTCCTACAATGAGCAGTTCTTC.

This clonotype has a handful of counts. The chain links TRBV3-1 to TRBJ2-7; D ambiguous. Trimming left V 4 bases short and J 5 bases short, with 6 bases between. The V gene's germline CDR1 is LGHDT and CDR2 YNNKEL (reference sequence). The CDR3 loop spans 11 amino acids. CDR3 coding DNA: TGTGCCAGCAGCCGGTTAGACGAGCAGTACTTC. Its translation is CASSRLDEQYF.

In its sample, this clonotype was seen many times. The chain joins TRBV12-3 or TRBV12-4 to TRBJ1-6; perhaps TRBD1 as D (5 bases). The CDR3 is made up of 14 amino acids. V lost 1 base, J lost 12 bases, and 13 bases lay in between. The CDR3 DNA reads TGTGCCAGCAGTTTAGGCACCACCAGGGTACCCCTCCACTTT. Its translation: CASSLGTTRVPLHF.

This chain uses TRBV12-3 or TRBV12-4 with TRBJ1-6, with 7 bases aligning to TRBD1. The V segment lost 5 bases and the J segment 6 bases; nucleotides outside the gene matches: 4. CDR3 length: 14 residues. CDR3 nucleotides: TGTGCCAGCAGTATGTCAGGGGGTAATTCACCCCTCCACTTT. This encodes CASSMSGGNSPLHF.

This clonotype has a handful of counts. The V gene is TRBV27, the J gene TRBJ2-7, with TRBD1 matching over 8 bases. CDR3 length: 15 residues. After removal of 5 bases from V and 4 bases from J, the junction contained 10 bases not matched to a gene. The germline V gene encodes CDR1 MNHEY and CDR2 SMNVEV (reference sequence). In DNA, the CDR3 is TGTGCCAGCAGTGACAGGGGCCGCTCAGCGTACGAGCAGTACTTC. Translation: CASSDRGRSAYEQYF.

V and J are TRBV20-1 and TRBJ2-7, with D tentatively TRBD1 or TRBD2 (6 bases each). Trimming left V 3 bases short and J 7 bases short, with 16 bases between. Germline CDR1 and CDR2: DFQATT and SNEGSKA (reference sequence). The CDR3 has 13 amino acids. The CDR3 here is CSASRRGAGEQYF. Here the CDR3 DNA reads TGCAGTGCTAGCCGGAGGGGGGCAGGGGAGCAGTACTTC.

The rearrangement links TRBV3-1 to TRBJ2-1; possibly TRBD1 or TRBD2 for D (6 bases each). The CDR3 runs 16 residues. The V gene lost 4 bases and the J gene lost 5 bases, with 18 bases spanning the gap. Germline lookup yields CDR1 LGHDT and CDR2 YNNKEL (reference sequence). DNA for the CDR3: TGTGCCAGCAGCCCAGGGAGAGGGGGGCCGAACAATGAGCAGTTCTTC. Translating gives CASSPGRGGPNNEQFF.

In this sample, this clonotype turned up a few times. The chain is built from TRBV5-1 and TRBJ1-2; TRBD1 might be the D (6 bases). Deletions cut 4 bases from V and 5 bases from J, with 21 bases between. The CDR3 length is 16 residues. Germline CDR1 is SGHRS and CDR2 is YFSETQ. The CDR3 spells CASSGLPDRSSYGYTF. In DNA form, the CDR3 reads TGCGCCAGCAGCGGCCTACCCGACAGGAGCTCTTATGGCTACACCTTC.

The V gene is TRBV21-1, the J gene TRBJ2-1; TRBD1 is taken as the D call from the table, unchecked against the DNA. TRBV21-1 is classified as a pseudogene. This CDR3 comprises 16 residues. The CDR3 loop is CASSKEFRGNYNEQFF. The CDR3 nucleotides are TGTGCCAGCAGCAAAGAGTTCAGGGGGAACTACAATGAGCAGTTCTTC.

The chain uses TRBV12-3 or TRBV12-4 and TRBJ2-1, with D maybe TRBD1 (6 bases). Deletions cut 7 bases from V and 5 bases from J, with 12 bases between. The CDR3 sequence is 13 residues long. For the CDR3, the DNA is TGTGCCAGCAACAGGGATGCGGACAATGAGCAGTTCTTC. It specifies CASNRDADNEQFF.

The chain combines TRBV5-1 with TRBJ2-7, with 7 bases that match TRBD1. This CDR3 comprises 15 residues. The V gene end was trimmed by 1 base and the J gene end by 5 bases; junction bases not matched to a gene: 9. Per germline, CDR1 SGHRS and CDR2 YFSETQ. The CDR3 region is CASSLTGTVAHEQYF. Written as DNA, the CDR3 is TGCGCCAGCAGCTTGACCGGGACAGTCGCTCACGAGCAGTACTTC.

The sample holds a few counts of this clonotype. In DNA form, the CDR3 reads TGCAGTGCTAGGTCTACTAGCGGCCGGTCGGAGACCCAGTACTTC. Translating it yields CSARSTSGRSETQYF. V usage is TRBV20-1 and J usage is TRBJ2-5; 8 nucleotides line up with TRBD2. The CDR3 spans 15 residues. V lost 3 bases and J lost 5; bases outside the gene matches: 11. Germline CDR1 is DFQATT and CDR2 is SNEGSKA (reference sequence).

This chain connects TRBV20-1 to TRBJ1-2; D is unresolved. V was clipped by 5 bases and J by 0 bases, with 16 bases between them. The germline gives CDR1 DFQATT, CDR2 SNEGSKA (reference sequence). The CDR3 sequence is 15 residues long. Here the CDR3 DNA reads TGCAGTGCTGGCGATCCCGGGAAAGCTAACTATGGCTACACCTTC. Translation: CSAGDPGKANYGYTF.

The chain combines TRBV29-1 with TRBJ1-5; perhaps TRBD1 as D (6 bases). Germline-derived CDR1 and CDR2 are SQVTM and ANQGSEA. This CDR3 spans 14 amino acids. V was trimmed by 5 bases and J by 1 base, leaving 12 bases between them. In DNA form, the CDR3 reads TGCAGCGTTTCAGGGGTCGGGAGCAATCAGCCCCAGCATTTT. Its translation: CSVSGVGSNQPQHF.

CDR3 protein: CASSVGGAWDYGYTF. CDR3 in DNA: TGTGCCAGCAGCGTAGGAGGGGCGTGGGACTATGGCTACACCTTC. The V call is TRBV9, the J call TRBJ1-2, with D perhaps TRBD1 (5 bases). With 0 bases removed from V and 3 bases from J, the gap between germline ends came to 12 bases. CDR1 is SGDLS and CDR2 is YYNGEE in the germline V gene. The CDR3 spans 15 residues. The entire variable domain, with the rest obtained from reference TRBV9 and TRBJ1-2, is as follows: DSGVTQTPKHLITATGQRVTLRCSPRSGDLSVYWYQQSLDQGLQFLIQYYNGEERAKGNILERFSAQQFPDLHSELNLSSLELGDSALYFCASSVGGAWDYGYTFGSGTRLTVV.

This clonotype occurred a few times. V usage is TRBV2 and J usage is TRBJ1-1, with a weak D call TRBD1 (5 bases). Trimming took off 7 bases at V and 3 bases at J, with 15 bases between the two ends. CDR1 SNHLY and CDR2 FYNNEI come from the germline V gene. The CDR3 runs 14 residues. In DNA, the CDR3 is TGTGCCAGCACGCAGGGACTAGTTCACACTGAAGCTTTCTTT. This encodes CASTQGLVHTEAFF.

This clonotype was picked up many times. This chain uses TRBV24-1 with TRBJ2-1; 9 bases are a match to TRBD2. The germline gives CDR1 KGHDR, CDR2 SFDVKD. The CDR3 is 14 amino acids. J gave up 7 bases and V 6 bases, and 6 bases lay outside the gene matches. The CDR3 DNA is TGTGCCACCAGTCACGCGGGGGGGAAGAATGAGCAGTTCTTC. This gives the protein CATSHAGGKNEQFF.

The CDR3 nucleotides are TGTGCCAGCAGCCAGGGGAATGTAGCCGGGGAGCTGTTTTTT. This translates into CASSQGNVAGELFF. The chain has TRBV3-1 and TRBJ2-2; D uncertain. The CDR3 runs to 14 residues. CDR1 and CDR2 (germline): LGHDT, YNNKEL (reference sequence). Trimming shortened V by 3 bases and J by 6 bases, and 11 bases separated the two germline ends.

This clonotype was observed a few times. The rearrangement joins TRBV7-2 to TRBJ2-3, with TRBD2 identical over 12 bases. With 0 bases clipped from V and 2 bases from J, the junction kept 15 bases outside the gene matches. CDR3 length: 21 amino acids. In germline, CDR1 is SGHTA, CDR2 FQGNSA. CDR3 in DNA: TGTGCCAGCAGCTTAGCACCGACTAGCGGGAGTTTCAAAGATCCCACAGATACGCAGTATTTT. This gives the protein CASSLAPTSGSFKDPTDTQYF.

V gene TRBV28 combines with J gene TRBJ2-1; the D gene could be TRBD1 or TRBD2 (5 bases each). Germline assignment: CDR1 MDHEN and CDR2 SYDVKM. V lost 1 base and J 5 bases, leaving 9 bases between the germline ends. This CDR3 contains 14 residues. In DNA form, the CDR3 reads TGTGCCAGCAGTTTATTCGGGACCCACAATGAGCAGTTCTTC. Amino acid sequence: CASSLFGTHNEQFF.

The gene calls are TRBV29-1 and TRBJ2-1, with a weak D call TRBD1 (5 bases). The CDR3 runs to 15 residues. The germline gives CDR1 SQVTM, CDR2 ANQGSEA. V shed 6 bases and J shed 8 bases, with 23 bases lying between them. CDR3 protein: CSVSPGTTPGYEQFF. CDR3 sequence (DNA): TGCAGCGTCTCTCCCGGCACTACCCCAGGGTATGAGCAGTTCTTC.

This clonotype has a handful of counts. The chain links TRBV20-1 to TRBJ2-5; D is ambiguous. The CDR3 covers 15 residues. Germline V gives CDR1 DFQATT, CDR2 SNEGSKA (reference sequence). The V end was cut by 6 bases, the J end by 2 bases, with 19 bases between. The CDR3 DNA sequence: TGCAGTGCCAAGGCAGTTCTCCCGCGTCAAGAGACCCAGTACTTC. Protein product: CSAKAVLPRQETQYF.

The CDR3: CASSLSETTSGYGYTF. In nucleotides, the CDR3 is TGTGCCAGCAGCTTAAGTGAGACAACCTCCGGCTATGGCTACACCTTC. The J gene is TRBJ1-2, the V gene TRBV7-2; D is undetermined. Germline V gene data show CDR1 as SGHTA and CDR2 as FQGNSA. The CDR3 loop spans 16 amino acids. The V gene lost 2 bases and the J gene lost 4 bases, with 17 bases spanning the gap.